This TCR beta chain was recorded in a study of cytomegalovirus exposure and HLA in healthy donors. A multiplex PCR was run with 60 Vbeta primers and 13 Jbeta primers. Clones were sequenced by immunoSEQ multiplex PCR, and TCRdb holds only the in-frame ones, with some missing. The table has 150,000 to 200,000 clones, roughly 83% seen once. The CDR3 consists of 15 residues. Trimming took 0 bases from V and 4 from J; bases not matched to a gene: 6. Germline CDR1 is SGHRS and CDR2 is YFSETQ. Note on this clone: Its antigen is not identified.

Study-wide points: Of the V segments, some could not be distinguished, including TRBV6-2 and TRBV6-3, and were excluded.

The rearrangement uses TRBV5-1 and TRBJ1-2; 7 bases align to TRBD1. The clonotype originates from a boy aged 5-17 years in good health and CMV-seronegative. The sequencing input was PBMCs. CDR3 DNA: TGCGCCAGCAGCTTGGGAGGGGGCTTCGGCTATGGCTACACCTTC. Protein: CASSLGGGFGYGYTF. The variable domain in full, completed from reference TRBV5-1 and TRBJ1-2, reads KAGVTQTPRYLIKTRGQQVTLSCSPISGHRSVSWYQQTPGQGLQFLFEYFSETQRNKGNFPGRFSGRQFSNSRSEMNVSTLELGDSALYLCASSLGGGFGYGYTFGSGTRLTVV.